The 4 T cell receptor beta chains in this list originate from one sample, sequenced in a study of beta chain features in type 1 diabetes. Since all of the isolated RNA was reverse transcribed, expressed TCRB transcripts were what got sequenced. Profiled with immunoSEQ multiplex PCR; TCRdb holds only in-frame clones, not every one. The profile shows almost 350,000 clones, 6.5% to 10% of them singletons. The sequenced sample was central memory CD4+ T cells from blood. Receptor source: a woman aged 18-30 years in good health.

In its sample, this clone was seen a few times. The rearrangement joins TRBV5-1 to TRBJ2-7; the match to TRBD2 covers 12 bases. Germline V gene lookup returns CDR1 SGHRS and CDR2 YFSETQ. The V and J ends lost 4 bases and 6 bases, in that order; junction bases with no gene match: 8. The CDR3 spans 15 residues. The DNA for the CDR3 is TGCGCCAGCAGCCCATCGTCGACTAGCGGGAGCGAGCAGTACTTC. Its translation: CASSPSSTSGSEQYF.

In regard to this clone: Other DNA sequences in this specimen translate into the identical CDR3. The chain joins TRBV15 to TRBJ1-4, with a possible D match to TRBD1 (6 bases). CDR3 size: 16 residues. The germline V gene encodes CDR1 LNHNV and CDR2 YYDKDF (reference sequence). Trimming took 3 bases from V and 0 from J, leaving 11 bases between them. In DNA form, the CDR3 reads TGTGCCACCAGCAGGCGTCGGACAGCAACTAATGAAAAACTGTTTTTT. It encodes CATSRRRTATNEKLFF.

This clone was seen a few times. V usage is TRBV15 and J usage is TRBJ2-5, with D possibly called TRBD1 or TRBD2 (6 bases each). V shed 2 bases and J shed 2 bases, with 12 bases lying between them. Germline assignment: CDR1 LNHNV and CDR2 YYDKDF (reference sequence). The CDR3 covers 15 residues. The CDR3 region has the DNA TGTGCCACCAGCAGACGGGAAGGGGGGCAAGAGACCCAGTACTTC. Translation gives CATSRREGGQETQYF.

This clone was seen more than once but under ten times. The rearrangement links TRBV18 to TRBJ1-5, with D unclear. CDR1 and CDR2 from the germline V gene are KGHSH and LQKENI. V was trimmed by 4 bases and J by 7 bases, leaving 11 bases between them. The CDR3 totals 13 residues. This CDR3 is CASSLRLEQPQHF. CDR3 in DNA: TGTGCCAGCTCACTTCGACTGGAACAGCCCCAGCATTTT. Based on the CDR3 plus reference TRBV18 and TRBJ1-5, the full variable domain is NAGVMQNPRHLVRRRGQEARLRCSPMKGHSHVYWYRQLPEEGLKFMVYLQKENIIDESGMPKERFSAEFPKEGPSILRIQQVVRGDSAAYFCASSLRLEQPQHFGDGTRLSIL.